Listed below are T cell receptor beta chains from one sample, sequenced in a study of shared clonotypes between healthy human individuals. Profiling relied on immunoSEQ multiplex PCR, and the TCRdb table lists in-frame clones only, not all of them. This table has some 1,600,000 clones, 95% to 99% appearing once. The sequenced sample was naive CD4+ T cells sorted from blood. These receptors all come from a man between 25 and 39 years old in good health. The CDR3 runs from the conserved cysteine through the conserved F or W. Fields, in order: J gene, CDR3 length, clone size, D gene, V gene, CDR3 DNA, CDR3 protein. The D gene is left open where the match is weak. Expanded clones are given a class, and other clones once, few, many or no size at all.

>TRBJ2-7|14|once|NA|TRBV6-7
TGTGCCAGCAGGGTCCGGGCATGTTTGGGCGAGCAGTACTTC
CASRVRACLGEQYF
>TRBJ1-5|15|NA|TRBD1|TRBV28
TGTGCCAGCAGTTTCTTGGACAGGTTAGGAAAGCCCCAGCATTTT
CASSFLDRLGKPQHF
>TRBJ2-7|14|NA|NA|TRBV5-4
TGTGCCAGCAGCTTTGACCCTCGGAAGGACGAGCAGTACTTC
CASSFDPRKDEQYF
>TRBJ1-3|16|once|NA|TRBV18
TGTGCCAGCTCACCACTGTTACGGGACTCTGGAAACACCATATATTTT
CASSPLLRDSGNTIYF
>TRBJ2-1|13|NA|NA|TRBV29-1
TGCAGCGTTGCATCACAGAGCAACAATGAGCAGTTCTTC
CSVASQSNNEQFF
>TRBJ1-1|12|NA|TRBD1|TRBV6-6
TGTGCCAGCATAAGGGGGCAATCTGAAGCTTTCTTT
CASIRGQSEAFF
>TRBJ2-7|16|NA|NA|TRBV19
TGTGCCAGTCCTACCCAGGGTAATTATATTGACTACGAGCAGTACTTC
CASPTQGNYIDYEQYF
>TRBJ2-7|14|NA|TRBD2|TRBV28
TGTGCCAGCAGTTTATGGCAGGGAGGGCACGAGCAGTACTTC
CASSLWQGGHEQYF
>TRBJ2-7|15|NA|TRBD2|TRBV5-5
TGTGCCAGCAGCTTGGAAACTAGCGGAATGTACGAGCAGTACTTC
CASSLETSGMYEQYF
>TRBJ2-1|13|NA|NA|TRBV14
TGTGCCAGCAGCCAAACGAGGAACAATGAGCAGTTCTTC
CASSQTRNNEQFF
>TRBJ2-1|15|NA|TRBD2|TRBV7-7
TGTGCCAGCAGCCGGACTAGCGGGAGCCCCAATGAGCAGTTCTTC
CASSRTSGSPNEQFF
>TRBJ2-3|12|NA|NA|TRBV19
TGTGCCACCTCAACCGGCCCGGATACGCAGTATTTT
CATSTGPDTQYF
>TRBJ2-1|12|NA|NA|TRBV6-5
TGTGCCAGCAGCAGGGGAGGGAATGAGCAGTTCTTC
CASSRGGNEQFF
>TRBJ1-2|16|NA|TRBD1|TRBV7-2
TGTGCCAGCAGCGGGACAGGGGGCGCGGGAGGCTATGGCTACACCTTC
CASSGTGGAGGYGYTF
>TRBJ2-7|15|NA|TRBD1|TRBV7-2
TGTGCCAGCAGCTTTGGACAGGGGGAGACCTACGAGCAGTACTTC
CASSFGQGETYEQYF
>TRBJ2-3|17|NA|NA|TRBV7-6
TGTGCCAGCAGCTTAGCGTTGACGGCGCTCGGCACAGATACGCAGTATTTT
CASSLALTALGTDTQYF
>TRBJ2-7|14|NA|NA|TRBV5-1
TGCGCCAGCAGCCTCCGCAGTCTGCCCTACGAGCAGTACTTC
CASSLRSLPYEQYF
>TRBJ1-3|16|NA|NA|TRBV7-9
TGTGCCAGCAGCTTTCCGGGACGTATCTCTGGAAACACCATATATTTT
CASSFPGRISGNTIYF
>TRBJ2-7|14|NA|TRBD1|TRBV18
TGTGCCAGCTCACCACAGGGGGCTACCTACGAGCAGTACTTC
CASSPQGATYEQYF
>TRBJ1-3|13|NA|NA|TRBV6-1
TGTGCCAGCAGTGACCCCCTTGGAAACACCATATATTTT
CASSDPLGNTIYF
>TRBJ2-1|15|NA|TRBD1|TRBV9
TGTGCCAGCAGCGTCACAGGGGACTCCTACAATGAGCAGTTCTTC
CASSVTGDSYNEQFF
>TRBJ2-3|19|NA|TRBD2|TRBV19
TGTGCCAGTAGTATTCGTCGGTTGTCGCGGGAGGGCCACCCAGATACGCAGTATTTT
CASSIRRLSREGHPDTQYF